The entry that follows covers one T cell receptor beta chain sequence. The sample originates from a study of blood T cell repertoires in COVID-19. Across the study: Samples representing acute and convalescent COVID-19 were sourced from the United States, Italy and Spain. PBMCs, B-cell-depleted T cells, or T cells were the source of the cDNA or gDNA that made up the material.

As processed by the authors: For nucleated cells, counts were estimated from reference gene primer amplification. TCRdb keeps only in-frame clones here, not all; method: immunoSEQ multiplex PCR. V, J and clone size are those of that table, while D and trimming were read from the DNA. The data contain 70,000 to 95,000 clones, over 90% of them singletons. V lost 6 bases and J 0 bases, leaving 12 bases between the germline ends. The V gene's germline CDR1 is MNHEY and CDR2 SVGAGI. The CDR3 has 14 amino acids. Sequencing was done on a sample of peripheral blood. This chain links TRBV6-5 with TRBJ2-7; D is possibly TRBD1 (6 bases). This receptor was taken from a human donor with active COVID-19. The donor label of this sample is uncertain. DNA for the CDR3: TGTGCCAGCAGGTTGGACAGAAGCTCCTACGAGCAGTACTTC. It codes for CASRLDRSSYEQYF.